This T cell receptor beta chain is from a study of blood T cell repertoires in COVID-19. The table lists this clone with a few counts. Clones were sequenced by immunoSEQ multiplex PCR, and TCRdb holds only the in-frame ones, with some missing. The sample has approximately 220,000 clones, roughly nine tenths seen once. V dropped 0 bases and J dropped 6; count of bases not matched to a gene: 6. The CDR3 extends over 16 amino acids. CDR1 MGHRA and CDR2 YSYEKL come from the germline V gene. Cohorts were determined from participant-reported clinical history. This chain joins TRBV4-1 and TRBJ2-2; TRBD2 aligns across 8 bases. The clonotype was recovered from a woman aged 18-30 years in a cohort exposed to, infected with or recovered from COVID-19 (not recorded which). Material for sequencing was PBMCs or T cells enriched from blood (not recorded which). The CDR3 coding sequence is TGCGCCAGCAGCCAAGAGTGGGCGGGGGGTTCCGGGGAGCTGTTTTTT. It codes for CASSQEWAGGSGELFF.